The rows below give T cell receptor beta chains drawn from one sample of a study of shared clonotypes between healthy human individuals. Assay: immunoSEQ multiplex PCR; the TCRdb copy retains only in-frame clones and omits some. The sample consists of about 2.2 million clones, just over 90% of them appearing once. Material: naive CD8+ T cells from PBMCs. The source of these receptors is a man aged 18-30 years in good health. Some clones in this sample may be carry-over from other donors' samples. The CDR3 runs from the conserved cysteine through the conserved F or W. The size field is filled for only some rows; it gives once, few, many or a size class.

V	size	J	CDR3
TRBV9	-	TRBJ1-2	CASSVTGGKTYGYTF
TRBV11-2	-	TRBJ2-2	CASSLDPVGAAGELFF
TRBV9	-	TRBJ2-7	CASSGHSYEQYF
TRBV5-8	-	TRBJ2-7	CASSLLQGDEQYF
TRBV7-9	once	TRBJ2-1	CASSPIGLAGHWQFF
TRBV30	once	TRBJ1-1	CAWSTGTTNTEAFF
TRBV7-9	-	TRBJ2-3	CASSLPGFIEDTQYF
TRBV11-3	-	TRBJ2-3	CASSRTLAGEGDTQYF
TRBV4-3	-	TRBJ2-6	CASSQDTRAGANVLTF
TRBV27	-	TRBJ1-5	CASSETTGWKGQPQHF
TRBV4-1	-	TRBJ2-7	CASSQVRGSSYEQYF
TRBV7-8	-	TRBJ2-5	CASSLDSRETQYF
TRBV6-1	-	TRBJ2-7	CASRPQLYYEQYF
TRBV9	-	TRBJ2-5	CASSVARYQETQYF
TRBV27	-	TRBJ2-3	CASSPTTSVADTQYF
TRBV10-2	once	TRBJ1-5	CASSESIFRGNQPQHF
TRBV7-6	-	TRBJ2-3	CASTLIASGGEGDTQYF
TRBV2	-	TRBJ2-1	CASSWIAGGWNEQFF
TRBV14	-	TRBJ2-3	CASSQGVWTDTQYF
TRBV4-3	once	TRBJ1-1	CASRNSGLGANTEAFF
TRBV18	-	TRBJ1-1	CASSSPDTTLNTEAFF
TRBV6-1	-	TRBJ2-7	CASSEFSGRRYEQYF
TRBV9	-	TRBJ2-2	CASTSGERQPGELFF
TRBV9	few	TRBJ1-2	CASSVGWRDGNYGYTF
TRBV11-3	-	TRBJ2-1	CASSLDYRDSYNEQFF
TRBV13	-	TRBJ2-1	CASSVLSYNEQFF
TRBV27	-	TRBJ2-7	CASSTSSGRSYEQYF
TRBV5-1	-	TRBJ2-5	CASSLAVQETQYF
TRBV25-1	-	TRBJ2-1	CASRARDEQFF
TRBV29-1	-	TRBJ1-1	CSVWGLTGLDMNTEAFF
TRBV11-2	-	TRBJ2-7	CASRGTFRDLSYEQYF
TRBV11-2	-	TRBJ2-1	CASSTRQGWADNEQFF
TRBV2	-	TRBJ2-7	CASITGNLYEQYF
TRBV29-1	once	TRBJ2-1	CSGQKGGGYNEQFF
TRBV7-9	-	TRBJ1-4	CASSRPGEPTNEKLFF
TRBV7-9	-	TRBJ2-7	CASSLDRELSYEQYF
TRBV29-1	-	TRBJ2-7	CSAATSFYEQYF
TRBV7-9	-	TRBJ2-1	CASTYHVDEQFF
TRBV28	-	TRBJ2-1	CASSPTGAGVVYNEQFF
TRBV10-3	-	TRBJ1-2	CAISELRGQGYGYTF
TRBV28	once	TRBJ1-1	CASNIGQANTEAFF
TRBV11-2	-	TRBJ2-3	CASSRSPGPADTQYF
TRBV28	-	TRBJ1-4	CASTYRGRNEKLFF
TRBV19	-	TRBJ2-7	CARPQLDRYEQYF
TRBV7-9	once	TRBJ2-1	CASSLGTGDSPYNEQFF
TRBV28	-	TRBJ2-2	CASSLGGTGELFF
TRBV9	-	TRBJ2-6	CASSNPAIPRANVLTF
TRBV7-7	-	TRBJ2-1	CASSPRTGSNEQFF
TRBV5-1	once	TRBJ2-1	CASSRGQDNEQFF
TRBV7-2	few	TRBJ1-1	CASSSTNTEAFF
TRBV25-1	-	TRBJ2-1	CAGIWTHYNEQFF
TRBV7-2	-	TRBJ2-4	CASSSTGVGKNIQYF
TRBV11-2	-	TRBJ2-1	CASSDPGLAALEQFF
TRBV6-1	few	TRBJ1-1	CASSESGVDTEAFF
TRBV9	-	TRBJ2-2	CASSVRSEGAGELFF
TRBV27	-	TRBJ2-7	CASTPSLTGARGYEQYF
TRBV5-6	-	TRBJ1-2	CASSIQGAGYGYTF